The sequence of this TCR beta chain was determined in a study of T cell responses to AZD1222 COVID-19 vaccine. The CDR3 covers 15 residues. Germline lookup yields CDR1 SGDLS and CDR2 YYNGEE. Trimming cost V 2 bases and J 5 bases, with 14 bases left between them. Assay: immunoSEQ multiplex PCR; the TCRdb copy retains only in-frame clones and omits some. Of approximately 150,000 clones detected, about 86% appear once; the ten largest clones hold roughly 5.1%. V is TRBV9 and J is TRBJ1-5, with D perhaps TRBD1 (6 bases). This receptor was identified in an adult who received the AZD1222 COVID-19 vaccine. Source: peripheral blood, taken 28 days after the second AZD1222 dose. The chain's CDR3 is CASSVGHRDDQPQHF. Written as DNA, the CDR3 is TGTGCCAGCAGCGTCGGTCACAGGGATGATCAGCCCCAGCATTTT.